These 26 T cell receptor beta chains were all obtained from the same sample, sequenced in a study of shared clonotypes between healthy human individuals. The repertoire was sequenced with immunoSEQ multiplex PCR; TCRdb's copy has only in-frame clones and lacks some. Of over a million clones in the sample, 75% were seen once. What was sequenced was memory CD4+ T cells sorted from blood. As to subset: CD45RA-negative fraction. The receptors here all came from a man younger than 35 in good health.

The rearrangement uses TRBV27 and TRBJ2-7; 8 nucleotides match TRBD2. Trimming at V came to 5 bases and at J to 3 bases, leaving 9 bases not matched to a gene. Germline lookup yields CDR1 MNHEY and CDR2 SMNVEV (reference sequence). The CDR3 loop spans 15 amino acids. The CDR3 here is CASSPSGPDHYEQYF. CDR3 DNA: TGTGCCAGCAGTCCTAGCGGGCCCGACCACTACGAGCAGTACTTC.

CDR3 amino acids: CASSGTVKQQYF. DNA of the CDR3: TGTGCCAGCAGTGGGACGGTTAAACAGCAGTACTTC. This chain connects TRBV6-1 to TRBJ2-7; D is ambiguous. Germline V gene sequence: CDR1 MNHNS, CDR2 SASEGT. The CDR3 length is 12 residues. Trimming left V 4 bases short and J 8 bases short, with 12 bases between.

The V and J genes are TRBV30 and TRBJ2-4; D is possibly TRBD2 (6 bases). V was cut by 2 bases and J by 1 base, with 15 bases left in between. The germline V gene has CDR1 GTSNPN and CDR2 SVGIG (reference sequence). The CDR3 is 16 residues long. In nucleotides, the CDR3 is TGTGCCTGGAGTCTACAGATAAGCGGGGCCAAAAACATTCAGTACTTC. Its protein is CAWSLQISGAKNIQYF.

The gene calls are TRBV5-6 and TRBJ2-5; D possibly matches TRBD1 or TRBD2 (6 bases each). Trimming removed 4 bases at V and 4 bases at J, with 17 bases between. CDR1 is SGHDT and CDR2 is YYEEEE in the germline V gene. CDR3 length: 15 amino acids. This chain's CDR3 is CASSTIRGDVETQYF. The CDR3 coding sequence is TGTGCCAGCAGCACGATAAGGGGGGATGTAGAGACCCAGTACTTC.

The chain links TRBV11-2 to TRBJ1-6; a possible D gene is TRBD1 (5 bases). Germline V CDR1 and CDR2: SGHAT, FQNNGV. V was cut by 1 base and J by 7 bases, with 8 bases left in between. The CDR3 length is 14 residues. The CDR3 DNA is TGTGCCAGCAGCTTAGCCAGGGACAATTCACCCCTCCACTTT. This translates into CASSLARDNSPLHF.

This rearrangement joins TRBV7-9 to TRBJ1-1, with 7 bases that match TRBD1. J lost 11 bases, V lost 1 base, and 7 bases had no gene match. This CDR3 comprises 13 residues. Germline CDR1 SEHNR, CDR2 FQNEAQ (reference sequence). The CDR3 reads CASSLGRQGEAFF. CDR3 coding DNA: TGTGCCAGCAGCTTAGGAAGGCAGGGGGAGGCTTTCTTT.

The V call is TRBV5-1, the J call TRBJ2-5, with no clear D. Per the germline V gene, CDR1 is SGHRS and CDR2 is YFSETQ. V lost 1 base and J lost 4, with 8 bases in between. The CDR3 is 13 amino acids. Here the CDR3 reads CASSLLPIETQYF. The CDR3 coding sequence is TGCGCCAGCAGCTTGTTACCGATAGAGACCCAGTACTTC.

This clone was detected once. This chain joins TRBV6-1 and TRBJ2-2; D is ambiguous. This CDR3 comprises 14 residues. Trimming pared 2 bases from V and 4 bases from J, leaving 8 bases between. Germline V gene data show CDR1 as MNHNS and CDR2 as SASEGT. The DNA for the CDR3 is TGTGCCAGCAGTGAACCCAGCCGCACCGGGGAGCTGTTTTTT. Its protein is CASSEPSRTGELFF.

The V call is TRBV7-2, the J call TRBJ2-1, with 8 bases aligning to TRBD2. The CDR3 consists of 15 residues. The V and J ends lost 3 bases and 4 bases, in that order; junction bases with no gene match: 5. Germline CDR1 SGHTA, CDR2 FQGNSA. The CDR3 DNA follows: TGTGCCAGCAGCTTGGGCGGGGGGCCTTACAATGAGCAGTTCTTC. Amino acid sequence: CASSLGGGPYNEQFF.

This rearrangement joins TRBV6-5 to TRBJ1-6; D is unclear. This CDR3 spans 14 amino acids. V lost 1 base, J lost 7 bases, and 8 bases lay in between. Germline CDR1 is MNHEY and CDR2 is SVGAGI. The chain's CDR3 is CASSYFGRNSPLHF. CDR3 nucleotide sequence: TGTGCCAGCAGTTACTTCGGCCGGAATTCACCCCTCCACTTT.

The rearrangement joins TRBV29-1 to TRBJ2-6, with a tentative D call TRBD1 (5 bases). CDR3 size: 13 residues. Germline CDR1 reads SQVTM; CDR2 reads ANQGSEA. The V end lost 6 bases, the J end lost 3 bases, and 9 bases lay between the germline ends. As DNA, the CDR3 is TGCAGCGTCAGGGATAGTGGGGCCAACGTCCTGACTTTC. Protein product: CSVRDSGANVLTF.

V and J are TRBV28 and TRBJ1-5; the D gene is possibly TRBD1 (6 bases). Germline CDR1 is MDHEN and CDR2 is SYDVKM. V shed 7 bases and J shed 4 bases, with 17 bases lying between them. This CDR3 region has 15 residues. CDR3 region: CASTSDGTRNQPQHF. DNA for the CDR3: TGTGCCAGCACCTCAGATGGGACAAGAAATCAGCCCCAGCATTTT.

V is TRBV7-9 and J is TRBJ2-7; 7 nucleotides align to TRBD1. J lost 0 bases, V lost 1 base, and 3 bases had no gene match. This CDR3 contains 15 residues. Germline V gene sequence: CDR1 SEHNR, CDR2 FQNEAQ (reference sequence). CDR3 sequence (DNA): TGTGCCAGCAGCTTAGAACAGGGGAGCTCCTACGAGCAGTACTTC. Translating it yields CASSLEQGSSYEQYF.

This sequence joins TRBV30 and TRBJ2-1, with 11 bases aligning to TRBD1. Germline V gene lookup returns CDR1 GTSNPN and CDR2 SVGIG (reference sequence). Losses at the gene ends were 1 base for V and 7 bases for J; bases not matched to a gene: 6. This CDR3 has 15 residues. The CDR3 DNA sequence: TGTGCCTGGAGTGGGGGCGGACAGGGGGCGAATGAGCAGTTCTTC. The encoded protein is CAWSGGGQGANEQFF.

This clone was found a few times. V usage is TRBV30 and J usage is TRBJ2-3, with D unclear. Germline V gene data show CDR1 as GTSNPN and CDR2 as SVGIG (reference sequence). Trimming removed 1 base from V and 5 bases from J, with 4 bases in between. This CDR3 has 11 residues. CDR3 DNA sequence: TGTGCCTGGAGTGGAAGAGATACGCAGTATTTT. Translated: CAWSGRDTQYF.

The rearrangement uses TRBV2 and TRBJ2-3; 10 bases are shared with TRBD1. V shed 3 bases and J 6 bases; nucleotides not matched to a gene: 3. From germline, CDR1 is SNHLY and CDR2 FYNNEI. The CDR3 has 14 residues. CDR3: CASSETGGRDTQYF. The CDR3 region has the DNA TGTGCCAGCAGTGAGACAGGGGGCAGGGATACGCAGTATTTT. Variable domain in full (rest from reference TRBV2 and TRBJ2-3): EPEVTQTPSHQVTQMGQEVILRCVPISNHLYFYWYRQILGQKVEFLVSFYNNEISEKSEIFDDQFSVERPDGSNFTLKIRSTKLEDSAMYFCASSETGGRDTQYFGPGTRLTVL.

The chain carries TRBV2 and TRBJ2-1, with 9 bases identical to TRBD2. With V trimmed by 4 bases and J by 3 bases, 4 bases remained unmatched. This CDR3 comprises 15 residues. Germline CDR1 reads SNHLY; CDR2 reads FYNNEI. DNA for the CDR3: TGTGCCAGCAGTGCGGCACTAGCGGGCTACAATGAGCAGTTCTTC. Residues: CASSAALAGYNEQFF.

The V gene is TRBV28, the J gene TRBJ2-7, with TRBD1 identical over 7 bases. The CDR3 has 13 residues. Germline CDR1 MDHEN, CDR2 SYDVKM. The trim removed 7 bases at V and 5 bases at J, leaving 8 bases unmatched. CDR3 nucleotide sequence: TGTGCCAGCAACCGACAGGGCCTCCACGAGCAGTACTTC. Its protein product is CASNRQGLHEQYF.

This chain links TRBV6-1 with TRBJ1-3; 11 nucleotides match TRBD1. The CDR3 runs to 17 residues. The trim removed 4 bases at V and 3 bases at J, leaving 8 bases unmatched. CDR1 is MNHNS, CDR2 SASEGT, per germline. The CDR3 loop is CASSAFRTGGSGNTIYF. CDR3 nucleotide sequence: TGTGCCAGCAGTGCCTTCCGGACAGGGGGCAGTGGAAACACCATATATTTT.

This clone was detected ten times or more. As DNA, the CDR3 is TGTGCCAGCAGCCTTCAACTGGGCAATGAGCAGTTCTTC. The encoded protein is CASSLQLGNEQFF. The chain is built from TRBV5-4 and TRBJ2-1, with D hard to call. Germline values: CDR1 SGHNT, CDR2 YYREEE (reference sequence). Trimming shortened V by 4 bases and J by 6 bases, and 11 bases separated the two germline ends. CDR3 size: 13 residues.

V gene TRBV10-1 combines with J gene TRBJ2-7, with no clear D. The V gene's germline CDR1 is WNHNN and CDR2 SYGVQD (reference sequence). V was shortened by 6 bases and J by 2 bases, with 11 bases between the two germline ends. This CDR3 region has 13 residues. CDR3 sequence: CASRAGRPYEQYF. CDR3 nucleotide sequence: TGCGCCAGCAGGGCCGGCAGACCCTACGAGCAGTACTTC.

This clone was observed a handful of times. The chain is built from TRBV6-5 and TRBJ2-7, with 10 bases identical to TRBD1. The CDR3 length is 14 residues. CDR1 is MNHEY and CDR2 is SVGAGI in the germline V gene. Trimming cost V 0 bases and J 6 bases; bases outside gene matches: 2. The CDR3 DNA reads TGTGCCAGCAGTTACTCGAGGGACAGGGGCGAGCAGTACTTC. The encoded protein is CASSYSRDRGEQYF.

This clone was picked up one time. The chain combines TRBV7-2 with TRBJ1-2, with D perhaps matching TRBD1 (6 bases). Trimming took 0 bases from V and 10 from J, leaving 12 bases between them. The CDR3 length is 13 residues. The germline CDR1 and CDR2 sequences are SGHTA and FQGNSA. CDR3 sequence (DNA): TGTGCCAGCAGCTTAGCTGGCAGGGGCCCCTACACCTTC. It translates to CASSLAGRGPYTF.

The chain carries TRBV29-1 and TRBJ1-3, with D maybe TRBD1 (5 bases). Germline lookup yields CDR1 SQVTM and CDR2 ANQGSEA. CDR3 length: 15 amino acids. Trimming removed 6 bases at V and 0 bases at J, with 15 bases between. The CDR3 DNA is TGCAGCGTCTCTTCCGGGACCGGCTCTGGAAACACCATATATTTT. This sequence encodes CSVSSGTGSGNTIYF. Full variable domain (outside the CDR3, taken from reference TRBV29-1 and TRBJ1-3): SAVISQKPSRDICQRGTSLTIQCQVDSQVTMMFWYRQQPGQSLTLIATANQGSEATYESGFVIDKFPISRPNLTFSTLTVSNMSPEDSSIYLCSVSSGTGSGNTIYFGEGSWLTVV.

The chain employs TRBV30 and TRBJ1-6; D gene unclear. Trimming cost V 1 base and J 1 base, with 14 bases left between them. The V gene's germline CDR1 is GTSNPN and CDR2 SVGIG (reference sequence). This CDR3 is built from 17 residues. CDR3 loop: CAWSEVPGRSYNSPLHF. Here the CDR3 DNA reads TGTGCCTGGAGTGAGGTACCGGGTAGATCCTATAATTCACCCCTCCACTTT.

The CDR3 DNA sequence: TGTGCCAGCAGCCCCCTGCTCTCCACCGGGGAGCTGTTTTTT. Residues: CASSPLLSTGELFF. This sequence joins TRBV7-2 and TRBJ2-2; no reliable D call. Germline values: CDR1 SGHTA, CDR2 FQGNSA. This CDR3 region has 14 residues. The ends were cut back, 5 bases at V and 4 bases at J, with 11 bases in the middle.